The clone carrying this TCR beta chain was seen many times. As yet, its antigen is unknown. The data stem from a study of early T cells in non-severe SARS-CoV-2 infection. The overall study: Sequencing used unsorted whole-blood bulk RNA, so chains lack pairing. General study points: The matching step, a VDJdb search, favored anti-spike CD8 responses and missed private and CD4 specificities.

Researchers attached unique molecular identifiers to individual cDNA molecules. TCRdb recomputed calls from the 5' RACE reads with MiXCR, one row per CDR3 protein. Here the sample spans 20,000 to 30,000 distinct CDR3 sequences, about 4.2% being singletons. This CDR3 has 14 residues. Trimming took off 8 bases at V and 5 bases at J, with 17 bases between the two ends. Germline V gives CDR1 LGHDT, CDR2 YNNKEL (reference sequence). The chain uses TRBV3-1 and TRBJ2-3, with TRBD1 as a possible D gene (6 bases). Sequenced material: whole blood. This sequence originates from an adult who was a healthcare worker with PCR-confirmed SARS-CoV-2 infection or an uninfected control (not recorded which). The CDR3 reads CASGFRGFGDTQYF. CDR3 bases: TGTGCCAGCGGATTCAGGGGATTTGGAGATACGCAGTATTTT.